This is a list of T cell receptor beta chains from one sample in a study of CD8 T cells in ankylosing spondylitis. TCRdb re-called the 5' RACE reads with MiXCR, one entry per CDR3 protein. Of about 110,000 distinct CDR3 sequences listed, less than 25% are singletons. Sequencing was carried out using synovial fluid, either unsorted or a sorted T cell fraction (not recorded which). The receptors shown here come from a male donor with ankylosing spondylitis. Each CDR3 is given with its conserved first and last residue. D genes are given only for firm matches. Not every row has a clone size; where given, it reads once, few, many or a size class.

abundance: few
j_gene: TRBJ1-3
d_gene: TRBD1
v_gene: TRBV12-3/TRBV12-4
CDR3aa: CASRTGGSGNTIYF
CDR3nt: TGTGCCAGCAGGACAGGGGGCTCTGGAAACACCATATATTTT

abundance: -
j_gene: TRBJ2-3
d_gene: -
v_gene: TRBV7-9
CDR3aa: CASRGGGPIDTQYF
CDR3nt: TGTGCCAGCCGAGGGGGAGGGCCTATCGATACGCAGTATTTT

abundance: -
j_gene: TRBJ2-6
d_gene: -
v_gene: TRBV6-5
CDR3aa: CASSYSLGSGANVLTF
CDR3nt: TGTGCCAGCAGTTACTCTCTTGGGTCTGGGGCCAACGTCCTGACTTTC

abundance: -
j_gene: TRBJ1-1
d_gene: -
v_gene: TRBV28
CDR3aa: CASRIDATAFEAFF
CDR3nt: TGTGCCAGCAGGATAGACGCGACTGCCTTTGAAGCTTTCTTT

abundance: -
j_gene: TRBJ1-4
d_gene: -
v_gene: TRBV20-1
CDR3aa: CSARVLGGPTNEKLFF
CDR3nt: TGCAGTGCTAGAGTGTTAGGGGGACCAACTAATGAAAAACTGTTTTTT

abundance: once
j_gene: TRBJ2-5
d_gene: -
v_gene: TRBV27
CDR3aa: CARGGGAETQYF
CDR3nt: TGTGCCAGAGGGGGGGGCGCCGAGACCCAGTACTTC

abundance: few
j_gene: TRBJ2-1
d_gene: TRBD1
v_gene: TRBV10-1
CDR3aa: CASSDGQGADEQFF
CDR3nt: TGCGCCAGCAGTGATGGGCAGGGGGCAGATGAGCAGTTCTTC

abundance: many
j_gene: TRBJ2-2
d_gene: -
v_gene: TRBV10-3
CDR3aa: CAISESGSDTGELFF
CDR3nt: TGTGCCATCAGTGAGTCGGGGTCAGACACCGGGGAGCTGTTTTTT

abundance: few
j_gene: TRBJ1-2
d_gene: TRBD1
v_gene: TRBV11-2
CDR3aa: CASSPRDRGYGYGYTF
CDR3nt: TGTGCCAGCAGCCCGCGGGACAGGGGATACGGCTATGGCTACACCTTC

abundance: -
j_gene: TRBJ2-7
d_gene: TRBD2
v_gene: TRBV5-1
CDR3aa: CASSLGVAGGREQYF
CDR3nt: TGCGCCAGCAGCTTGGGGGTAGCGGGAGGCCGCGAGCAGTACTTC

abundance: -
j_gene: TRBJ2-1
d_gene: -
v_gene: TRBV12-3/TRBV12-4
CDR3aa: CASSSLSYNEQFF
CDR3nt: TGTGCCAGCAGTTCGCTTTCGTACAATGAGCAGTTCTTC

abundance: -
j_gene: TRBJ2-2
d_gene: TRBD2
v_gene: TRBV5-1
CDR3aa: CASVGLAGGLNTGELFF
CDR3nt: TGCGCCAGCGTTGGACTAGCGGGAGGGCTGAACACCGGGGAGCTGTTTTTT

abundance: -
j_gene: TRBJ1-2
d_gene: -
v_gene: TRBV7-2
CDR3aa: CASSPGRDRYGYTF
CDR3nt: TGTGCCAGCAGCCCGGGTCGGGACCGCTATGGCTACACCTTC

abundance: -
j_gene: TRBJ2-3
d_gene: -
v_gene: TRBV7-9
CDR3aa: CASGGVMDTQYF
CDR3nt: TGTGCCAGCGGCGGGGTCATGGATACGCAGTATTTT

abundance: few
j_gene: TRBJ2-5
d_gene: TRBD2
v_gene: TRBV29-1
CDR3aa: CSVEGASGGIQETQYF
CDR3nt: TGCAGCGTTGAAGGGGCTAGCGGGGGAATCCAAGAGACCCAGTACTTC

abundance: many
j_gene: TRBJ2-2
d_gene: -
v_gene: TRBV27
CDR3aa: CASSPEDFRAGWGELFF
CDR3nt: TGTGCCAGCAGTCCAGAGGATTTTAGAGCTGGGTGGGGGGAGCTGTTTTTT

abundance: many
j_gene: TRBJ2-1
d_gene: TRBD2
v_gene: TRBV5-6
CDR3aa: CASSGGTSGVYLEQFF
CDR3nt: TGTGCCAGCAGCGGAGGGACTAGCGGGGTCTATCTAGAGCAGTTCTTC

abundance: many
j_gene: TRBJ2-1
d_gene: -
v_gene: TRBV5-1
CDR3aa: CASSLGHGYNEQFF
CDR3nt: TGCGCCAGCAGCTTGGGACACGGCTACAATGAGCAGTTCTTC

abundance: -
j_gene: TRBJ2-1
d_gene: TRBD1
v_gene: TRBV24-1
CDR3aa: CATSGLGQGDNEQFF
CDR3nt: TGTGCCACCAGTGGATTAGGACAGGGGGATAATGAGCAGTTCTTC

abundance: few
j_gene: TRBJ1-1
d_gene: -
v_gene: TRBV6-1
CDR3aa: CASSENQDSEAFF
CDR3nt: TGTGCCAGCAGTGAAAACCAGGACAGCGAAGCTTTCTTT

abundance: -
j_gene: TRBJ2-2
d_gene: TRBD1
v_gene: TRBV9
CDR3aa: CASSEGDSNTGELFF
CDR3nt: TGTGCCAGCAGCGAAGGGGACAGCAACACCGGGGAGCTGTTTTTT

abundance: few
j_gene: TRBJ2-3
d_gene: TRBD2
v_gene: TRBV7-9
CDR3aa: CASSSTSGATDTQYF
CDR3nt: TGTGCCAGCAGCTCAACTAGCGGCGCCACAGATACGCAGTATTTT

abundance: -
j_gene: TRBJ1-3
d_gene: -
v_gene: TRBV27
CDR3aa: CASSLSGGNTIYF
CDR3nt: TGTGCCAGCAGTTTATCGGGTGGAAACACCATATATTTT

abundance: medium-sized
j_gene: TRBJ2-7
d_gene: -
v_gene: TRBV11-2
CDR3aa: CASSLLGAGTSYEQYF
CDR3nt: TGTGCCAGCAGCTTACTAGGGGCGGGAACTTCCTACGAGCAGTACTTC

abundance: -
j_gene: TRBJ2-3
d_gene: -
v_gene: TRBV5-1
CDR3aa: CASSPTERKYTDTQYF
CDR3nt: TGCGCCAGCAGCCCTACTGAGCGGAAATACACAGATACGCAGTATTTT

abundance: -
j_gene: TRBJ2-1
d_gene: -
v_gene: TRBV5-4
CDR3aa: CASSYTGSSNEQFF
CDR3nt: TGTGCCAGCAGTTACACGGGATCTTCAAATGAGCAGTTCTTC

abundance: few
j_gene: TRBJ1-1
d_gene: -
v_gene: TRBV30
CDR3aa: CAWSRDMNTEAFF
CDR3nt: TGTGCCTGGAGCCGGGACATGAACACTGAAGCTTTCTTT

abundance: -
j_gene: TRBJ2-2
d_gene: -
v_gene: TRBV5-1
CDR3aa: CASSASWGTGELFF
CDR3nt: TGCGCCAGCAGCGCCTCTTGGGGCACCGGGGAGCTGTTTTTT

abundance: -
j_gene: TRBJ2-1
d_gene: -
v_gene: TRBV20-1
CDR3aa: CSATPGTRSYNEQFF
CDR3nt: TGCAGTGCTACCCCCGGGACCCGTTCCTACAATGAGCAGTTCTTC

abundance: few
j_gene: TRBJ2-4
d_gene: TRBD2
v_gene: TRBV14
CDR3aa: CASSQPGLAGKNIQYF
CDR3nt: TGTGCCAGCAGCCAACCGGGACTAGCGGGCAAAAACATTCAGTACTTC

abundance: -
j_gene: TRBJ1-2
d_gene: TRBD1
v_gene: TRBV12-3/TRBV12-4
CDR3aa: CASSPGQGARANYGYTF
CDR3nt: TGTGCCAGCAGCCCCGGACAGGGGGCGAGGGCTAACTATGGCTACACCTTC

abundance: -
j_gene: TRBJ2-5
d_gene: -
v_gene: TRBV29-1
CDR3aa: CSVSTGFQETQYF
CDR3nt: TGCAGCGTTTCCACAGGGTTCCAAGAGACCCAGTACTTC

abundance: many
j_gene: TRBJ2-3
d_gene: -
v_gene: TRBV20-1
CDR3aa: CSATSPVSATDTQYF
CDR3nt: TGCAGTGCTACCTCACCTGTCTCCGCCACAGATACGCAGTATTTT

abundance: many
j_gene: TRBJ1-1
d_gene: -
v_gene: TRBV7-9
CDR3aa: CASSIQGDTEAFF
CDR3nt: TGTGCCAGCAGTATACAGGGTGACACTGAAGCTTTCTTT

abundance: few
j_gene: TRBJ1-4
d_gene: -
v_gene: TRBV15
CDR3aa: CATRRGANEKLFF
CDR3nt: TGTGCCACCCGGAGGGGGGCTAATGAAAAACTGTTTTTT

abundance: -
j_gene: TRBJ1-5
d_gene: -
v_gene: TRBV29-1
CDR3aa: CSVGSGVSNQPQHF
CDR3nt: TGCAGCGTGGGGTCCGGGGTAAGCAATCAGCCCCAGCATTTT

abundance: few
j_gene: TRBJ1-5
d_gene: -
v_gene: TRBV4-1
CDR3aa: CASSQIGGYSNQPQHF
CDR3nt: TGCGCCAGCAGCCAAATCGGGGGGTATAGCAATCAGCCCCAGCATTTT

abundance: many
j_gene: TRBJ2-5
d_gene: -
v_gene: TRBV12-3/TRBV12-4
CDR3aa: CASSDRHQETQYF
CDR3nt: TGTGCCAGCAGCGACAGGCACCAAGAGACCCAGTACTTC

abundance: -
j_gene: TRBJ2-1
d_gene: TRBD2
v_gene: TRBV10-3
CDR3aa: CAAEREGSYNEQFF
CDR3nt: TGTGCCGCCGAGCGGGAGGGTTCCTACAATGAGCAGTTCTTC

abundance: -
j_gene: TRBJ1-2
d_gene: TRBD1
v_gene: TRBV29-1
CDR3aa: CSVGGQNYGYTF
CDR3nt: TGCAGCGTTGGGGGACAGAACTATGGCTACACCTTC

abundance: -
j_gene: TRBJ2-2
d_gene: TRBD2
v_gene: TRBV19
CDR3aa: CASSLAGVSTGELFF
CDR3nt: TGTGCCAGTAGTCTAGCGGGAGTATCCACCGGGGAGCTGTTTTTT

abundance: -
j_gene: TRBJ2-1
d_gene: TRBD1
v_gene: TRBV6-6
CDR3aa: CASNTGAGGEQFF
CDR3nt: TGTGCCAGCAATACAGGGGCGGGTGGTGAGCAGTTCTTC

abundance: -
j_gene: TRBJ1-2
d_gene: -
v_gene: TRBV6-6
CDR3aa: CASSYIQGYGYTF
CDR3nt: TGTGCCAGCAGTTACATACAGGGCTATGGCTACACCTTC

abundance: once
j_gene: TRBJ2-1
d_gene: TRBD2
v_gene: TRBV7-8
CDR3aa: CASSGDSGRATSYNEQFF
CDR3nt: TGTGCCAGCAGCGGGGATAGCGGGAGGGCCACATCCTACAATGAGCAGTTCTTC

abundance: few
j_gene: TRBJ2-5
d_gene: -
v_gene: TRBV7-6
CDR3aa: CASSLAYGQETQYF
CDR3nt: TGTGCCAGCAGCTTAGCTTACGGGCAAGAGACCCAGTACTTC

abundance: -
j_gene: TRBJ1-2
d_gene: -
v_gene: TRBV11-2
CDR3aa: CASSLGGRGYGYTF
CDR3nt: TGTGCCAGCAGCTTAGGGGGCAGGGGCTATGGCTACACCTTC

abundance: few
j_gene: TRBJ2-7
d_gene: -
v_gene: TRBV7-2
CDR3aa: CASSPVASYEQYF
CDR3nt: TGTGCCAGCAGCCCCGTCGCTTCCTACGAGCAGTACTTC

abundance: -
j_gene: TRBJ2-5
d_gene: -
v_gene: TRBV7-2
CDR3aa: CASSRGGEETQYF
CDR3nt: TGTGCCAGCAGTAGGGGGGGTGAGGAGACCCAGTACTTC

abundance: -
j_gene: TRBJ1-2
d_gene: -
v_gene: TRBV7-2
CDR3aa: CASSNYNYGYTF
CDR3nt: TGTGCCAGCAGCAATTACAACTATGGCTACACCTTC

abundance: few
j_gene: TRBJ2-1
d_gene: -
v_gene: TRBV12-3/TRBV12-4
CDR3aa: CASTLGRLGSYNEQFF
CDR3nt: TGTGCCAGCACCTTGGGCCGATTGGGCTCCTACAATGAGCAGTTCTTC

abundance: -
j_gene: TRBJ2-5
d_gene: -
v_gene: TRBV29-1
CDR3aa: CSVGKGVGLLQETQYF
CDR3nt: TGCAGCGTTGGAAAGGGGGTCGGACTCCTCCAAGAGACCCAGTACTTC

abundance: once
j_gene: TRBJ1-1
d_gene: -
v_gene: TRBV7-9
CDR3aa: CASSLSLSTEAFF
CDR3nt: TGTGCCAGCAGCTTGTCCCTGAGCACTGAAGCTTTCTTT